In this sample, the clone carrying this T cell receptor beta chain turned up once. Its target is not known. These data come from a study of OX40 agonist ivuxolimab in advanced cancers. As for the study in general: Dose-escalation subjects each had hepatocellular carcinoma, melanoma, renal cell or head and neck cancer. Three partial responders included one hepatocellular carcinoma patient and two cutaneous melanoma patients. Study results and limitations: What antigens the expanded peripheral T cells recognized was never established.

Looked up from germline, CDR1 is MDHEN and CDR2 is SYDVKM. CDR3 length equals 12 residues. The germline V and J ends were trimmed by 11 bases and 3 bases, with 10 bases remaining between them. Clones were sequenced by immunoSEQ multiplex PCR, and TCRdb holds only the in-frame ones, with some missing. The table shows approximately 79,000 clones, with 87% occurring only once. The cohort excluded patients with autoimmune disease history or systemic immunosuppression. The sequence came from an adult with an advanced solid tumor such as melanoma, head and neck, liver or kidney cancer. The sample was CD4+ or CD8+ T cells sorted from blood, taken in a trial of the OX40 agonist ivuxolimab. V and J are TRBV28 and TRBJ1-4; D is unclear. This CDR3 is CAHGVPNEKLFF. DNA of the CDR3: TGTGCCCACGGGGTTCCTAATGAAAAACTGTTTTTT.